These 23 T cell receptor beta chains share one sample of origin, sequenced in a study of blood T cell repertoires in COVID-19. The protocol was immunoSEQ multiplex PCR, while the TCRdb copy is restricted to in-frame clones and leaves out a portion. The table shows more than 250,000 clones, with approximately 87% occurring only once. Source material: peripheral blood. These TCRs come from a man aged 55 to 69 who had recovered from COVID-19.

The rearrangement uses TRBV6-5 and TRBJ1-1; 10 nucleotides align to TRBD1. Trimming cost V 4 bases and J 5 bases; bases outside gene matches: 7. Germline assignment: CDR1 MNHEY and CDR2 SVGAGI. This CDR3 contains 15 residues. As DNA, the CDR3 is TGTGCCAGCAGTTCCTCCGGGACAGGGGAGACTGAAGCTTTCTTT. Translated, it gives CASSSSGTGETEAFF.

This clone was detected only a few times. V gene TRBV6-6 combines with J gene TRBJ2-1, with a possible D match to TRBD2 (5 bases). CDR3 length equals 13 residues. CDR1 and CDR2 (germline): MNHNY, SVGAGI (reference sequence). The V end was cut by 5 bases, the J end by 3 bases, with 8 bases between. The CDR3 protein is CASSDRDYNEQFF. The CDR3 DNA follows: TGTGCCAGCAGTGACCGGGACTACAATGAGCAGTTCTTC.

The chain links TRBV24-1 to TRBJ2-5; 9 bases match TRBD1. The trim removed 2 bases at V and 6 bases at J, leaving 15 bases unmatched. The CDR3 has 18 residues. CDR1 is KGHDR, CDR2 SFDVKD, per germline. The chain's CDR3 is CATSDYRNRGRLFKTQYF. The CDR3 DNA is TGTGCCACCAGTGATTACAGAAACAGGGGGCGGCTTTTTAAGACCCAGTACTTC.

The chain uses TRBV7-6 and TRBJ2-3, with TRBD2 identical over 7 bases. V shed 5 bases, J shed 4 bases, and the junction held 6 bases outside the gene matches. The CDR3 spans 14 residues. The germline V gene has CDR1 SGHVS and CDR2 FNYEAQ. CDR3 nucleotides: TGTGCCAGCAGCCCAAGGGCGGGGGCAGATACGCAGTATTTT. It yields the protein CASSPRAGADTQYF.

This clone was recorded a few times. J is TRBJ1-1 and V is TRBV3-1 (or the pseudogene TRBV3-2); perhaps TRBD1 as D (5 bases). CDR1 LGHDT and CDR2 YNNKEL come from the germline V gene (reference sequence). Trimming took off 1 base at V and 6 bases at J, with 12 bases between the two ends. The CDR3 totals 14 residues. CDR3 DNA sequence: TGTGCCAGCAGCCAAGGCCAGGGTAGGTCTGAAGCTTTCTTT. This gives the protein CASSQGQGRSEAFF.

This rearrangement joins TRBV7-9 to TRBJ1-2; 8 bases are a match to TRBD1. CDR3 length equals 14 residues. Trimming at V came to 7 bases and at J to 4 bases, leaving 8 bases not matched to a gene. Germline V gene data show CDR1 as SEHNR and CDR2 as FQNEAQ (reference sequence). CDR3 coding DNA: TGTGCCAGCACCATTGACAGGGGCGGCTATGGCTACACCTTC. Encoded protein: CASTIDRGGYGYTF.

The rearrangement joins TRBV6-6 to TRBJ2-5; D not certain. There are 13 residues in the CDR3. Germline CDR1 and CDR2: MNHNY and SVGAGI (reference sequence). Trimming shortened V by 6 bases and J by 2 bases, and 10 bases separated the two germline ends. The CDR3: CASRWASQETQYF. The CDR3 DNA sequence: TGTGCCAGCAGATGGGCCTCACAAGAGACCCAGTACTTC.

The chain is built from TRBV6-5 and TRBJ2-5; possibly TRBD1 for D (6 bases). This CDR3 is 13 amino acids long. CDR1 is MNHEY, CDR2 SVGAGI, per germline. Trimming left V 6 bases short and J 4 bases short, with 12 bases between. The DNA for the CDR3 is TGTGCCAGCAGGAACGGCAGGGGAGAGACCCAGTACTTC. It specifies CASRNGRGETQYF.

The chain couples TRBV28 to TRBJ1-5; 9 bases match TRBD1. This CDR3 is built from 17 residues. Germline V gene data show CDR1 as MDHEN and CDR2 as SYDVKM. Trimming took 4 bases from V and 3 from J; bases not matched to a gene: 10. The CDR3 protein is CASSSLQGAGDNQPQHF. CDR3 in DNA: TGTGCCAGCAGTTCGCTACAGGGGGCGGGAGACAATCAGCCCCAGCATTTT.

This rearrangement joins TRBV15 to TRBJ2-1, with D possibly TRBD1 on 5 matching bases. Germline V gives CDR1 LNHNV, CDR2 YYDKDF (reference sequence). CDR3 length: 13 residues. Between the trimmed V and J ends, which lost 3 bases and 8 bases, there was a span of 11 bases. The CDR3 sequence is CATSRQGSHEQFF. CDR3 coding DNA: TGTGCCACCAGCAGGCAGGGTAGTCATGAGCAGTTCTTC.

This chain links TRBV21-1 with TRBJ1-1; TRBD1 is the table's D call, not checked against the DNA. TRBV21-1 is flagged as a pseudogene. The CDR3 is 16 amino acids. CDR3 in DNA: TGTGCCAGCAGCAAATGGGCCCGGACAGCCCTCATGGAAGCTTTCTTT. This translates into CASSKWARTALMEAFF.

V usage is TRBV19 and J usage is TRBJ2-2; perhaps TRBD1 as D (6 bases). The germline V gene encodes CDR1 LNHDA and CDR2 SQIVND (reference sequence). The V gene lost 5 bases and the J gene lost 0 bases, with 13 bases spanning the gap. The CDR3 sequence is 16 residues long. The CDR3 DNA sequence: TGTGCCAGTAGTTACGACAGGTTGACGAACACCGGGGAGCTGTTTTTT. It encodes CASSYDRLTNTGELFF.

The chain carries TRBV28 and TRBJ2-5; the match to TRBD1 covers 9 bases. In germline, CDR1 is MDHEN, CDR2 SYDVKM. With V trimmed by 5 bases and J by 4 bases, 5 bases remained unmatched. The CDR3 runs to 14 residues. CDR3 sequence: CASSGTGGIETQYF. CDR3 nucleotide sequence: TGTGCCAGCAGTGGAACAGGGGGCATAGAGACCCAGTACTTC.

The chain links TRBV6-4 to TRBJ2-7; D may be TRBD1 (6 bases). CDR1 and CDR2 from the germline V gene are MRHNA and SNTAGT. The V end lost 7 bases, the J end lost 4 bases, and 20 bases lay between the germline ends. The CDR3 has 15 residues. The CDR3 DNA is TGTGCCAGCAACCGCCGGGACAACCGCGGATACGAGCAGTACTTC. It codes for CASNRRDNRGYEQYF.

This clone was found a few times. The chain links TRBV7-3 to TRBJ2-3; D unclear. V lost 0 bases, J lost 1 base, and 8 bases lay in between. The CDR3 loop spans 15 amino acids. The V gene's germline CDR1 is SGHTA and CDR2 FQGTGA. CDR3 sequence (DNA): TGTGCCAGCAGCTTAACGAGGAGTGGCACAGATACGCAGTATTTT. Its protein is CASSLTRSGTDTQYF.

CDR3 sequence: CASSLAGLAGRHTGELFF. The CDR3 nucleotides are TGTGCCAGCAGCTTAGCGGGACTAGCGGGACGTCACACCGGGGAGCTGTTTTTT. The chain joins TRBV7-6 to TRBJ2-2; 13 bases match TRBD2. This CDR3 has 18 residues. Per germline, CDR1 SGHVS and CDR2 FNYEAQ. The V segment lost 0 bases and the J segment 3 bases; nucleotides outside the gene matches: 4.

V and J are TRBV11-2 and TRBJ1-5, with TRBD1 as a possible D gene (5 bases). From germline, CDR1 is SGHAT and CDR2 FQNNGV. This CDR3 region has 14 residues. The CDR3 DNA follows: TGTGCTAGTGCCCAGGGACTCAACAATCAGCCCCAGCATTTT. This encodes CASAQGLNNQPQHF. Full variable domain (rest looked up from reference TRBV11-2 and TRBJ1-5): EAGVAQSPRYKIIEKRQSVAFWCNPISGHATLYWYQQILGQGPKLLIQFQNNGVVDDSQLPKDRFSAERLKGVDSTLKIQPAKLEDSAVYLCASAQGLNNQPQHFGDGTRLSIL.

This chain connects TRBV19 to TRBJ2-3; TRBD1 is a possible D gene (5 bases). Germline V gene sequence: CDR1 LNHDA, CDR2 SQIVND (reference sequence). Trimming cost V 6 bases and J 2 bases, with 15 bases left between them. The CDR3 length is 15 residues. DNA for the CDR3: TGTGCCAGTAGCACAGGACAAACGTTCACAGATACGCAGTATTTT. Protein product: CASSTGQTFTDTQYF.

This chain links TRBV2 with TRBJ2-3, with TRBD2 identical over 7 bases. The CDR3 loop spans 14 amino acids. Germline V lookup: CDR1 SNHLY, CDR2 FYNNEI. V was pared by 3 bases and J by 4 bases, with 4 bases of the junction left unmatched. CDR3 sequence: CASSDWGGPDTQYF. CDR3 coding DNA: TGTGCCAGCAGTGACTGGGGGGGACCAGATACGCAGTATTTT.

This chain connects TRBV7-9 to TRBJ1-4; tentatively, D is TRBD1 (6 bases). Germline values: CDR1 SEHNR, CDR2 FQNEAQ (reference sequence). The CDR3 is 17 amino acids. V lost 1 base to trimming and J lost 8 bases, with 20 bases between them. The CDR3 here is CASSLGGTTGREEKLFF. DNA of the CDR3: TGTGCCAGCAGCTTAGGAGGGACAACCGGGCGAGAAGAAAAACTGTTTTTT.

The chain has TRBV6-6 and TRBJ2-2, with TRBD1 matching 8 bases. Germline values: CDR1 MNHNY, CDR2 SVGAGI (reference sequence). The CDR3 loop spans 16 amino acids. The J segment lost 1 base and the V segment lost 5 bases, leaving 6 bases of the junction unmatched. The CDR3 sequence: CASSVQGGRNTGELFF. Here the CDR3 DNA reads TGTGCCAGCAGTGTACAGGGGGGACGGAACACCGGGGAGCTGTTTTTT.

This sequence joins TRBV7-9 and TRBJ1-6; D is perhaps TRBD1 (5 bases). Deletions cut 1 base from V and 6 bases from J, with 10 bases between. The CDR3 covers 15 residues. CDR1 SEHNR and CDR2 FQNEAQ come from the germline V gene (reference sequence). The CDR3 reads CASSLVQGSNSPLHF. The CDR3 nucleotides read TGTGCCAGCAGCTTAGTTCAGGGTTCTAATTCACCCCTCCACTTT.

V is TRBV5-1 and J is TRBJ2-1, with 10 bases matching TRBD2. Germline V gene sequence: CDR1 SGHRS, CDR2 YFSETQ. The J segment lost 6 bases and the V segment lost 0 bases, leaving 6 bases of the junction unmatched. This CDR3 has 16 amino acids. The CDR3 DNA sequence: TGCGCCAGCAGCTTGGGGCTAGCGGGAGCCGCCAATGAGCAGTTCTTC. Translated: CASSLGLAGAANEQFF. The full variable domain, completed using reference TRBV5-1 and TRBJ2-1, is KAGVTQTPRYLIKTRGQQVTLSCSPISGHRSVSWYQQTPGQGLQFLFEYFSETQRNKGNFPGRFSGRQFSNSRSEMNVSTLELGDSALYLCASSLGLAGAANEQFFGPGTRLTVL.